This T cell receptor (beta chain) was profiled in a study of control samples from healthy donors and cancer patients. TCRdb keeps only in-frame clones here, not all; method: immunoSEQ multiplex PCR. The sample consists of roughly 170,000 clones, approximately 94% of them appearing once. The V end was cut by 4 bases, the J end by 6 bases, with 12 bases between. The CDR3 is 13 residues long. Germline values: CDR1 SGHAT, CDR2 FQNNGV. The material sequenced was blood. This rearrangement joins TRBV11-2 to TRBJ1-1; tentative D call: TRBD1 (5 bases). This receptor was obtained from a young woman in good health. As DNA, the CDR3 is TGTGCCAGCAGCTCCTTAAAGGGGCCTGAAGCTTTCTTT. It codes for CASSSLKGPEAFF.